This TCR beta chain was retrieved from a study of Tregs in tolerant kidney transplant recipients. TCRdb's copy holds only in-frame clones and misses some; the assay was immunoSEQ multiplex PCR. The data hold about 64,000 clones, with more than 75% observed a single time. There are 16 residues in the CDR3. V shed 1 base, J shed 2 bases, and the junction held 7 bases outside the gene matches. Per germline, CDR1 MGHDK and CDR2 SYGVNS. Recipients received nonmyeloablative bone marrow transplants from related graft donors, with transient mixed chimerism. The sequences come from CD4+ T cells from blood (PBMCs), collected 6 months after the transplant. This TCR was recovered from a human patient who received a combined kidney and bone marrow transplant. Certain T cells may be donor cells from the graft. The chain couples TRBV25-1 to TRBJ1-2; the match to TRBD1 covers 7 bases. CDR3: CASSEWTGSYNYGYTF. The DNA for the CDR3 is TGTGCCAGCAGTGAATGGACAGGTTCATACAACTATGGCTACACCTTC.